The following is a T cell receptor (beta chain) sequence with its context. This CDR3 spans 16 amino acids. J gave up 4 bases and V 4 bases, and 9 bases lay outside the gene matches. The V gene's germline CDR1 is SEHNR and CDR2 FQNEAQ (reference sequence). The method was immunoSEQ multiplex PCR; TCRdb's version includes in-frame clones alone and lacks a portion of them. Of millions of clones listed, approximately 95% are singletons. This entry comes from a study of shared clonotypes between healthy human individuals. The chain is built from TRBV7-9 and TRBJ2-1, with TRBD2 identical over 8 bases. The clonotype originates from a man younger than 35 in good health. Some clones in this sample may be carry-over from other donors' samples. Sequencing was carried out using naive CD4+ T cells from PBMCs. Indicated subset: CD45RA+ positively selected. The chain's CDR3 is CASSSWTSHSYNEQFF. DNA of the CDR3: TGTGCCAGCAGCTCGTGGACTAGCCACAGTTACAATGAGCAGTTCTTC.